This T cell receptor (beta chain) comes out of a study of blood T cell repertoires in COVID-19. Study as a whole: Acute and convalescent COVID-19 samples came from the United States, Italy and Spain. PBMCs, B-cell-depleted T cells, or T cells were the source of the cDNA or gDNA that made up the material.

After removal of 4 bases from V and 3 bases from J, the junction contained 23 bases not matched to a gene. The CDR3 has 21 amino acids. In germline, CDR1 is SNHLY, CDR2 FYNNEI. How the authors handled the data: Using reference gene primer amplification, nucleated cell counts were estimated. Sequencing used immunoSEQ multiplex PCR; TCRdb keeps in-frame clones, though not all of them. V and J calls and clone size follow that table, whereas D and trimming were derived from the DNA. The sample includes about 96,000 clones, 70% to 90% of them seen just once. Enrolled during active infection, Seattle patients were then followed longitudinally.

Sequenced input: peripheral blood. The clonotype was recovered from a human donor with COVID-19, enrolled during active disease. The donor label of this sample is uncertain. The chain has TRBV2 and TRBJ2-3; 9 bases fit TRBD2. CDR3 in amino acids: CASSVVLTAGTSSPGTDTQYF. CDR3 coding DNA: TGTGCCAGCAGTGTGGTTCTCACAGCTGGGACTAGCTCCCCCGGAACAGATACGCAGTATTTT.